One sample yielded the 29 T cell receptor beta chains listed below, sequenced in a study of CD8 T cells in Susac syndrome. RNA amounts of roughly 0.45 to 1 ug underwent reverse transcription with random hexamers. TCRdb recomputed calls from the immunoSEQ multiplex PCR reads with MiXCR, one row per CDR3 protein. The sample shows some 120,000 distinct CDR3 sequences, about 94% of them seen only once. Material: CD4+ T cells from PBMCs. The receptors come from a human donor in good health.

The V gene is TRBV5-1, the J gene TRBJ2-3, with 8 bases lining up with TRBD1. Germline assignment: CDR1 SGHRS and CDR2 YFSETQ. The CDR3 length is 13 residues. The J segment lost 4 bases and the V segment lost 5 bases, leaving 3 bases of the junction unmatched. The DNA for the CDR3 is TGCGCCAGCAGGGACAGGGATTCAGATACGCAGTATTTT. It is translated as CASRDRDSDTQYF.

The rearrangement links TRBV7-2 to TRBJ2-7, with 7 bases identical to TRBD2. The CDR3 is made up of 14 amino acids. The junction had 3 bases not matched to a gene; V was cut back by 0 bases and J by 4 bases. Germline V gene data show CDR1 as SGHTA and CDR2 as FQGNSA. The DNA for the CDR3 is TGTGCCAGCAGCTTAGCTTTCGGGGGGTACGAGCAGTACTTC. Translation gives CASSLAFGGYEQYF.

The V gene is TRBV3-1, the J gene TRBJ2-3, with TRBD2 identical over 9 bases. Germline assignment: CDR1 LGHDT and CDR2 YNNKEL (reference sequence). V was pared by 8 bases and J by 0 bases, with 6 bases of the junction left unmatched. The CDR3 loop spans 15 amino acids. This CDR3 is CASSRTSGSTDTQYF. CDR3 nucleotide sequence: TGTGCCAGCTCCCGCACTAGCGGGAGCACAGATACGCAGTATTTT.

The chain links TRBV5-1 to TRBJ1-1; D unclear. Trimming removed 0 bases from V and 1 base from J, with 10 bases in between. CDR1 is SGHRS and CDR2 is YFSETQ in the germline V gene. This CDR3 has 15 amino acids. The CDR3 protein is CASSLVSGQNTEAFF. The CDR3 DNA sequence: TGCGCCAGCAGCTTGGTATCAGGCCAGAACACTGAAGCTTTCTTT.

J is TRBJ2-7 and V is TRBV7-2, with a tentative D call TRBD2 (6 bases). The CDR3 length is 14 residues. Per the germline V gene, CDR1 is SGHTA and CDR2 is FQGNSA. The germline V and J ends were trimmed by 5 bases and 4 bases, with 15 bases remaining between them. The CDR3: CASSTIGSGYEQYF. The CDR3 coding sequence is TGTGCCAGCAGCACCATCGGGAGTGGGTACGAGCAGTACTTC.

The chain joins TRBV7-2 to TRBJ1-5; 9 nucleotides align to TRBD1. The CDR3 has 19 amino acids. CDR1 SGHTA and CDR2 FQGNSA come from the germline V gene. The V segment lost 1 base and the J segment 2 bases; nucleotides outside the gene matches: 12. In DNA, the CDR3 is TGTGCCAGCAGCTTAGAAGCGGGACAGGGATCATGGGGCAATCAGCCCCAGCATTTT. This codes for CASSLEAGQGSWGNQPQHF.

V gene TRBV2 combines with J gene TRBJ1-5, with a possible D match to TRBD1 (5 bases). The germline V gene encodes CDR1 SNHLY and CDR2 FYNNEI. Trimming stripped 1 base from V and 0 bases from J, with 10 bases between. This CDR3 is built from 16 residues. CDR3 DNA: TGTGCCAGCAGTGAAGAGGGGATTTATAGCAATCAGCCCCAGCATTTT. Encoded protein: CASSEEGIYSNQPQHF.

The V and J genes are TRBV20-1 and TRBJ2-7; maybe TRBD1 (5 bases). V lost 5 bases and J 0 bases, leaving 20 bases between the germline ends. This CDR3 is built from 16 residues. In germline, CDR1 is DFQATT, CDR2 SNEGSKA (reference sequence). The DNA of the CDR3 is TGCAGTGCTTCAGGCACTGAAGGCAGGGCCTCCTACGAGCAGTACTTC. Translated: CSASGTEGRASYEQYF.

This chain joins TRBV29-1 and TRBJ2-1; D possibly corresponds to TRBD2 (6 bases). The CDR3 loop spans 15 amino acids. Trimming stripped 4 bases from V and 0 bases from J, with 13 bases between. The V gene's germline CDR1 is SQVTM and CDR2 ANQGSEA. CDR3 nucleotide sequence: TGCAGCGTTGCAACGGCGGGGAGCTCCTACAATGAGCAGTTCTTC. Translated: CSVATAGSSYNEQFF.

The chain uses TRBV13 and TRBJ1-1; 9 nucleotides line up with TRBD1. With V trimmed by 4 bases and J by 1 base, 4 bases remained unmatched. The germline V gene has CDR1 PRHDT and CDR2 FYEKMQ (reference sequence). The CDR3 consists of 15 residues. The CDR3: CASSSSDRGNTEAFF. DNA for the CDR3: TGTGCCAGCAGCTCCTCGGACAGGGGGAACACTGAAGCTTTCTTT.

The DNA of the CDR3 is TGTGCCAGCAGGCGGCGGGAGGTCGGAGATGAGACCCAGTACTTC. Protein product: CASRRREVGDETQYF. This chain links TRBV2 with TRBJ2-5; TRBD2 agrees at 8 bases. From germline, CDR1 is SNHLY and CDR2 FYNNEI. The ends lost 6 bases at V and 5 bases at J; junction bases unmatched: 11. CDR3 length: 15 residues.

The chain couples TRBV4-1 to TRBJ2-7, with 7 nucleotides matching TRBD1. The germline V gene encodes CDR1 MGHRA and CDR2 YSYEKL. V was clipped by 1 base and J by 2 bases; unmatched bases: 11. The length of the CDR3 is 17 residues. The CDR3: CASSQVETQGQPYEQYF. CDR3 coding DNA: TGCGCCAGCAGCCAAGTCGAAACCCAGGGACAGCCCTACGAGCAGTACTTC.

CDR3 in DNA: TGCAGTGCTTTAGCGGGAGGGAGAACCGGGGAGCTGTTTTTT. It is translated as CSALAGGRTGELFF. V and J are TRBV20-1 and TRBJ2-2; 11 nucleotides agree with TRBD2. V trimming: 5 bases; J trimming: 5 bases; junction bases outside the gene matches: 4. The length of the CDR3 is 14 residues. Germline loops: CDR1 DFQATT, CDR2 SNEGSKA (reference sequence).

This clonotype has a handful of counts. This sequence joins TRBV7-8 and TRBJ2-7; D ambiguous. This CDR3 is 14 amino acids long. Trimming took off 1 base at V and 0 bases at J, with 7 bases between the two ends. CDR1 is SGHVS and CDR2 is FQNEAQ in the germline V gene. The CDR3 protein is CASSLVQISYEQYF. In nucleotides, the CDR3 is TGTGCCAGCAGCTTAGTCCAGATCTCCTACGAGCAGTACTTC.

The gene calls are TRBV20-1 and TRBJ1-1; 10 nucleotides match TRBD1. Germline assignment: CDR1 DFQATT and CDR2 SNEGSKA (reference sequence). This CDR3 region has 15 residues. V trimming: 3 bases; J trimming: 3 bases; junction bases outside the gene matches: 7. Here the CDR3 reads CSASSPGQGHTEAFF. CDR3 coding DNA: TGCAGTGCTAGTTCGCCGGGACAGGGGCACACTGAAGCTTTCTTT.

V is TRBV7-2 and J is TRBJ2-7; 10 bases are shared with TRBD1. With 5 bases clipped from V and 7 bases from J, the junction kept 11 bases outside the gene matches. Germline CDR1 SGHTA, CDR2 FQGNSA. There are 15 residues in the CDR3. CDR3: CASSQTGTGAREQYF. The CDR3 DNA sequence: TGTGCCAGCAGCCAGACCGGGACAGGGGCTCGGGAGCAGTACTTC.

The chain recombines TRBV3-1 with TRBJ1-5; TRBD1 might be the D (5 bases). The CDR3 contains 16 residues. Germline V CDR1 and CDR2: LGHDT, YNNKEL (reference sequence). V gave up 1 base and J gave up 3 bases, with 13 bases separating them. CDR3 bases: TGTGCCAGCAGCCAAGCGGAAGGGGCAAACAATCAGCCCCAGCATTTT. This gives the protein CASSQAEGANNQPQHF.

The CDR3 DNA sequence: TGCGCCAGCAGAGGGAACCGGGGCTACACCTTC. It encodes CASRGNRGYTF. The genes are TRBV10-2 and TRBJ1-2; D is ambiguous. The germline V and J ends were trimmed by 6 bases and 8 bases, with 10 bases remaining between them. The CDR3 totals 11 residues. Germline loops: CDR1 WSHSY, CDR2 SAAADI.

The chain uses TRBV20-1 and TRBJ1-5; the match to TRBD1 covers 12 bases. V lost 3 bases, J lost 7 bases, and 7 bases stayed unmatched. The length of the CDR3 is 15 residues. CDR1 is DFQATT, CDR2 SNEGSKA, per germline (reference sequence). CDR3 sequence: CSARGGQGAYQPQHF. In nucleotides, the CDR3 is TGCAGTGCTAGGGGGGGACAGGGGGCTTACCAGCCCCAGCATTTT.

J is TRBJ1-2 and V is TRBV7-9; D possibly corresponds to TRBD1 (5 bases). This CDR3 is 14 amino acids long. The V and J ends lost 6 bases and 4 bases respectively, with 15 bases between them. Germline CDR1 SEHNR, CDR2 FQNEAQ (reference sequence). For the CDR3, the DNA is TGTGCCAGCAGGCGGGGCAGGAGCCTCTATGGCTACACCTTC. It yields the protein CASRRGRSLYGYTF.

The rearrangement uses TRBV12-3 or TRBV12-4 and TRBJ1-2; D is perhaps TRBD1 (6 bases). Trimming cost V 3 bases and J 5 bases, with 16 bases left between them. The CDR3 runs to 15 residues. This chain's CDR3 is CASSFPGQLPYGYTF. CDR3 nucleotide sequence: TGTGCCAGCAGTTTCCCGGGACAACTCCCTTATGGCTACACCTTC.

The chain joins TRBV20-1 to TRBJ1-3; TRBD1 matches at 7 bases. CDR3 length: 15 amino acids. In germline, CDR1 is DFQATT, CDR2 SNEGSKA (reference sequence). Losses at the gene ends were 2 bases for V and 2 bases for J; bases not matched to a gene: 6. The CDR3 DNA reads TGCAGTGCTAGACCCGACAGGGTCGCTGGAAACACCATATATTTT. It specifies CSARPDRVAGNTIYF.

This clonotype was recorded once. This chain uses TRBV5-1 with TRBJ1-2; no definite D call. Germline V CDR1 and CDR2: SGHRS, YFSETQ. V gave up 5 bases and J gave up 0 bases, with 5 bases separating them. The CDR3 sequence is 12 residues long. Here the CDR3 DNA reads TGCGCCAGCAGGCAAGCTAACTATGGCTACACCTTC. Translated, it gives CASRQANYGYTF.

The V gene is TRBV3-1, the J gene TRBJ2-5; D unresolved. V lost 2 bases to trimming and J lost 5 bases, with 12 bases between them. Per the germline V gene, CDR1 is LGHDT and CDR2 is YNNKEL (reference sequence). CDR3 size: 14 residues. The CDR3, as DNA: TGTGCCAGCAGCCAACCTAACCTCGGGGAGACCCAGTACTTC. Protein: CASSQPNLGETQYF.

In DNA, the CDR3 is TGCGCCAGCAGACCGACAGGCAACACTGAAGCTTTCTTT. This sequence encodes CASRPTGNTEAFF. The gene calls are TRBV5-1 and TRBJ1-1; weak D call: TRBD1 (6 bases). V was trimmed by 5 bases and J by 2 bases, leaving 10 bases between them. The CDR3 extends over 13 amino acids. Germline CDR1 is SGHRS and CDR2 is YFSETQ. The variable domain in full, completed from reference TRBV5-1 and TRBJ1-1, reads KAGVTQTPRYLIKTRGQQVTLSCSPISGHRSVSWYQQTPGQGLQFLFEYFSETQRNKGNFPGRFSGRQFSNSRSEMNVSTLELGDSALYLCASRPTGNTEAFFGQGTRLTVV.

Worth noting for this clonotype: A junction boundary mismatches the germline segment, possibly from a read error. The V and J genes are TRBV18 and TRBJ2-2; D may correspond to TRBD1 or TRBD2 (6 bases each). Germline-derived CDR1 and CDR2 are KGHSH and LQKENI. The CDR3 extends over 16 amino acids. CDR3 nucleotide sequence: TGTGCCAGCTCACCAAACGGGGGCTCGAACACCGGGGAGCTTTTTTTT. Encoded protein: CASSPNGGSNTGELFF.

This chain joins TRBV20-1 and TRBJ2-2; possibly TRBD2 for D (7 bases). V was cut by 5 bases and J by 5 bases, with 12 bases left in between. Germline V lookup: CDR1 DFQATT, CDR2 SNEGSKA (reference sequence). This CDR3 spans 13 amino acids. DNA for the CDR3: TGCAGTGCTCGAGGGGGGGGTACCGGGGAGCTGTTTTTT. As protein: CSARGGGTGELFF.

The J gene is TRBJ2-1, the V gene TRBV7-2, with D uncertain. Trimming took off 4 bases at V and 3 bases at J, with 4 bases between the two ends. The CDR3 is 12 amino acids. From germline, CDR1 is SGHTA and CDR2 FQGNSA. The CDR3 loop is CASSSYYNEQFF. CDR3 DNA sequence: TGTGCCAGCAGCTCGTACTACAATGAGCAGTTCTTC.

The rearrangement joins TRBV5-1 to TRBJ2-2; D uncertain. The CDR3 is 15 amino acids. Germline V gene sequence: CDR1 SGHRS, CDR2 YFSETQ. Trimming pared 0 bases from V and 4 bases from J, leaving 10 bases between. The DNA of the CDR3 is TGCGCCAGCAGCTTGGATTCAGGTTCCACCGGGGAGCTGTTTTTT. Amino acids: CASSLDSGSTGELFF.